In its sample, the clone carrying this T cell receptor (beta chain) was seen many times. Antigen unknown. This entry is derived from a study of beta chain features in type 1 diabetes. Study outcomes and limitations: Comparison showed that naive, central memory and Treg TCRB repertoires appeared more similar among patients than among healthy donors. Junctions at VDJ sites from type 1 diabetes patients had fewer insertions and more deletions. Moderate yet significant TCRB CDR3 shortening was seen in Type 1 diabetes patients in all four CD4+ subsets.

Trimming cost V 4 bases and J 2 bases, with 14 bases left between them. This CDR3 has 15 amino acids. Germline-derived CDR1 and CDR2 are SGHRS and YFSETQ. Sequencing targeted expressed TCRB transcripts, as all isolated RNA had been reverse transcribed. Mean read depth for naive, central memory and regulatory T cell samples was around 3.8 million reads. Method: immunoSEQ multiplex PCR; TCRdb's copy keeps in-frame clones and lacks some. The sample carries approximately 170,000 clones, 7.5% to 10% recorded once. The clonotype was recovered from a woman aged 18-29 years in good health. The sample comprised central memory CD4+ T cells from blood. The chain recombines TRBV5-1 with TRBJ2-3, with D possibly TRBD2 on 5 matching bases. For the CDR3, the DNA is TGCGCCAGCAGCAGTTCGCTAGCAGCCACAGATACGCAGTATTTT. Amino acid sequence: CASSSSLAATDTQYF.